The 20 T cell receptor beta chains given below trace back to one sample, sequenced in a study of blood T cell repertoires in COVID-19. Libraries were prepared by immunoSEQ multiplex PCR; TCRdb keeps only in-frame clonotypes and omits some of them. The sample includes fewer than 200,000 clones, over 75% of them seen just once. The source material was peripheral blood. The receptors originated from a woman in her sixties or seventies with acute or convalescent COVID-19.

V gene TRBV10-3 combines with J gene TRBJ1-1, with D perhaps matching TRBD1 (5 bases). The germline V and J ends were trimmed by 6 bases and 0 bases, with 11 bases remaining between them. Per germline, CDR1 ENHRY and CDR2 SYGVKD. CDR3 length: 14 amino acids. The CDR3 spells CAISGQMVNTEAFF. Here the CDR3 DNA reads TGTGCCATCAGCGGACAAATGGTGAACACTGAAGCTTTCTTT.

This sequence joins TRBV7-2 and TRBJ2-3; 8 bases are shared with TRBD1. The CDR3 totals 17 residues. The germline V gene encodes CDR1 SGHTA and CDR2 FQGNSA. With V trimmed by 1 base and J by 1 base, 7 bases remained unmatched. The CDR3 DNA follows: TGTGCCAGCAGCTTAGACAGGGGGTTACGCGGCACAGATACGCAGTATTTT. Protein sequence: CASSLDRGLRGTDTQYF. Looking up the rest from reference TRBV7-2 and TRBJ2-3 gives the full variable domain: GAGVSQSPSNKVTEKGKDVELRCDPISGHTALYWYRQSLGQGLEFLIYFQGNSAPDKSGLPSDRFSAERTGGSVSTLTIQRTQQEDSAVYLCASSLDRGLRGTDTQYFGPGTRLTVL.

The genes are TRBV7-3 and TRBJ2-5, with 9 nucleotides matching TRBD1. V dropped 2 bases and J dropped 2; count of bases not matched to a gene: 6. This CDR3 has 16 amino acids. The germline CDR1 and CDR2 sequences are SGHTA and FQGTGA. The CDR3 DNA sequence: TGTGCCAGCAGCTTAGGGCGGGACAGGGAGCAAGAGACCCAGTACTTC. Protein: CASSLGRDREQETQYF.

The V call is TRBV12-3 or TRBV12-4, the J call TRBJ1-5; no firm D call. CDR3 length equals 13 residues. Trimming took off 3 bases at V and 5 bases at J, with 8 bases between the two ends. The CDR3 DNA reads as TGTGCCAGCAGTTTGAGCCCCTATCAGCCCCAGCATTTT. Translating it yields CASSLSPYQPQHF.

This sequence joins TRBV7-2 and TRBJ2-1; no definite D call. The V gene's germline CDR1 is SGHTA and CDR2 FQGNSA. Deletions cut 3 bases from V and 8 bases from J, with 17 bases between. The CDR3 spans 15 residues. The CDR3 DNA follows: TGTGCCAGCAGCTTCGATGGCGGCTTTGTGGATGAGCAGTTCTTC. This encodes CASSFDGGFVDEQFF.

On this clone itself: The junction shows a germline mismatch at one end, possibly a read error. This chain uses TRBV3-1 (or the pseudogene TRBV3-2) with TRBJ2-1; 10 nucleotides align to TRBD2. Germline values: CDR1 LGHDT, CDR2 YNNKEL (reference sequence). The CDR3 has 15 residues. CDR3 in amino acids: CASSQSWTSGWGGVF. In nucleotides, the CDR3 is TGTGCCAGCAGCCAATCTTGGACTAGCGGTTGGGGAGGGGTCTTC.

The genes are TRBV7-2 and TRBJ2-3, with TRBD2 matching over 9 bases. This CDR3 contains 15 residues. The V gene end was trimmed by 5 bases and the J gene end by 4 bases; junction bases not matched to a gene: 7. Per germline, CDR1 SGHTA and CDR2 FQGNSA. The CDR3 spells CASSPVSGSADTQYF. The CDR3 bases are TGTGCCAGCAGCCCCGTTAGCGGGAGCGCAGATACGCAGTATTTT. The variable domain in full, with the rest retrieved from reference TRBV7-2 and TRBJ2-3, is GAGVSQSPSNKVTEKGKDVELRCDPISGHTALYWYRQSLGQGLEFLIYFQGNSAPDKSGLPSDRFSAERTGGSVSTLTIQRTQQEDSAVYLCASSPVSGSADTQYFGPGTRLTVL.

The chain recombines TRBV11-2 with TRBJ2-6; TRBD1 matches 7 bases. Germline V gene sequence: CDR1 SGHAT, CDR2 FQNNGV. The ends lost 5 bases at V and 0 bases at J; junction bases unmatched: 4. The CDR3 sequence is 16 residues long. The chain's CDR3 is CASSPTGNSGANVLTF. DNA of the CDR3: TGTGCCAGCAGCCCGACAGGGAACTCTGGGGCCAACGTCCTGACTTTC.

The chain is built from TRBV18 and TRBJ2-3; 7 bases match TRBD2. Germline V gives CDR1 KGHSH, CDR2 LQKENI. With 5 bases clipped from V and 1 base from J, the junction kept 9 bases outside the gene matches. The CDR3 sequence is 16 residues long. CDR3 bases: TGTGCCAGCTCAAACCAACGTACTAGCGGCACAGATACGCAGTATTTT. Translating gives CASSNQRTSGTDTQYF.

This clone has just a few counts. The chain joins TRBV3-1 (or the pseudogene TRBV3-2) to TRBJ1-1; D not certain. The CDR3 runs 11 residues. V was clipped by 1 base and J by 6 bases, with 3 bases between them. CDR1 and CDR2 from the germline V gene are LGHDT and YNNKEL (reference sequence). This chain's CDR3 is CASSQAAEAFF. In nucleotides, the CDR3 is TGTGCCAGCAGCCAAGCCGCTGAAGCTTTCTTT.

J is TRBJ1-2 and V is TRBV19, with a tentative D call TRBD1 (5 bases). From germline, CDR1 is LNHDA and CDR2 SQIVND (reference sequence). V dropped 6 bases and J dropped 7 bases, with 18 bases sitting between them. This CDR3 spans 14 amino acids. The CDR3 sequence is CASSPGAGLFGYTF. The CDR3, as DNA: TGTGCCAGTAGCCCTGGGGCAGGGCTTTTTGGCTACACCTTC.

This chain joins TRBV2 and TRBJ2-5; tentative D call: TRBD2 (6 bases). The CDR3 length is 12 residues. V lost 6 bases, J lost 2 bases, and 7 bases lay in between. Germline V gene lookup returns CDR1 SNHLY and CDR2 FYNNEI. CDR3 sequence (DNA): TGTGCCAGCAGACTAGCACAAGAGACCCAGTACTTC. It encodes CASRLAQETQYF.

The chain uses TRBV10-3 and TRBJ1-2; 8 bases fit TRBD1. Germline CDR1 ENHRY, CDR2 SYGVKD. The CDR3 has 16 amino acids. Trimming at V came to 6 bases and at J to 4 bases, leaving 13 bases not matched to a gene. The DNA for the CDR3 is TGTGCCATCAGGGGACAGGAGCCGCCGGGGGGCTATGGCTACACCTTC. Translation: CAIRGQEPPGGYGYTF.

V gene TRBV2 combines with J gene TRBJ2-7; D gene unclear. The CDR3 length is 14 residues. The ends were cut back, 7 bases at V and 3 bases at J, with 16 bases in the middle. CDR1 and CDR2 from the germline V gene are SNHLY and FYNNEI. CDR3 loop: CASIIERSYYEQYF. In DNA, the CDR3 is TGTGCCAGCATAATCGAGAGGTCCTACTACGAGCAGTACTTC.

The V call is TRBV29-1, the J call TRBJ2-7; a possible D gene is TRBD1 (6 bases). Germline-derived CDR1 and CDR2 are SQVTM and ANQGSEA. This CDR3 is 13 amino acids long. Trimming left V 6 bases short and J 3 bases short, with 15 bases between. The DNA for the CDR3 is TGCAGCGTGACGGACAGAGTGGGCTACGAGCAGTACTTC. Its translation: CSVTDRVGYEQYF.

The V call is TRBV3-1 (or the pseudogene TRBV3-2), the J call TRBJ2-7, with unresolved D. The V end was cut by 1 base, the J end by 0 bases, with 13 bases between. Germline V gene sequence: CDR1 LGHDT, CDR2 YNNKEL (reference sequence). The CDR3 has 16 residues. CDR3 DNA sequence: TGTGCCAGCAGCCAAGTTTTCCGGTTTAGCTCCTACGAGCAGTACTTC. It is translated as CASSQVFRFSSYEQYF.

This sequence joins TRBV3-1 (or the pseudogene TRBV3-2) and TRBJ1-1; D remains ambiguous. Germline CDR1 LGHDT, CDR2 YNNKEL (reference sequence). The V end lost 0 bases, the J end lost 7 bases, and 6 bases lay between the germline ends. The CDR3 runs 12 residues. The CDR3 here is CASSQETGEAFF. CDR3 coding DNA: TGTGCCAGCAGCCAAGAAACCGGTGAAGCTTTCTTT.

The chain combines TRBV2 with TRBJ1-2; D call uncertain. This CDR3 contains 14 residues. V was trimmed by 6 bases and J by 4 bases, leaving 15 bases between them. Per the germline V gene, CDR1 is SNHLY and CDR2 is FYNNEI. Here the CDR3 reads CASSEGGRIYGYTF. CDR3 DNA sequence: TGTGCCAGCAGCGAGGGAGGGCGGATCTATGGCTACACCTTC. Combining the CDR3 with reference TRBV2 and TRBJ1-2 gives the whole variable domain EPEVTQTPSHQVTQMGQEVILRCVPISNHLYFYWYRQILGQKVEFLVSFYNNEISEKSEIFDDQFSVERPDGSNFTLKIRSTKLEDSAMYFCASSEGGRIYGYTFGSGTRLTVV.

The sample holds a few counts of this clone. The chain joins TRBV13 to TRBJ2-3; D is perhaps TRBD2 (7 bases). CDR3 length: 16 residues. V gave up 5 bases and J gave up 6 bases, with 21 bases separating them. Germline-derived CDR1 and CDR2 are PRHDT and FYEKMQ (reference sequence). Here the CDR3 reads CASSPVRGGAWDTQYF. The CDR3 DNA follows: TGTGCCAGCAGCCCCGTCAGGGGAGGGGCTTGGGATACGCAGTATTTT.

The chain carries TRBV6-6 and TRBJ2-1; TRBD2 is a possible D gene (6 bases). V gave up 4 bases and J gave up 9 bases, with 13 bases separating them. The CDR3 extends over 13 amino acids. The germline gives CDR1 MNHNY, CDR2 SVGAGI (reference sequence). CDR3 DNA sequence: TGTGCCAGCAGTTTAGCGGTGGGGAGTGAGCAGTTCTTC. Its translation is CASSLAVGSEQFF.